This is a list of T cell receptor beta chains from one sample in a study of CD8+ T cells in alopecia areata. Here immunoSEQ multiplex PCR was the method, and the copy in TCRdb shows in-frame clones only, minus some. In the table there are some 160,000 clones, approximately 65% of which are singletons. The sample in question was CD4+ T cells sorted from blood, obtained at week 4, from a patient treated with tofacitinib. Every receptor here comes from a human donor with alopecia areata. CDR3s include the opening cysteine and the closing phenylalanine or tryptophan. A D gene is named only where the DNA matches it firmly. Where a row states a size, it is once, few, many or the class of an expanded clone; other rows omit it.

>-|TRBV15|once|TRBJ1-1
CATTNDGFSGSEAFF
TGTGCCACCACCAACGACGGATTCTCCGGGAGTGAAGCTTTCTTT
>-|TRBV15|-|TRBJ2-3
CATSRDWLEASTDTQYF
TGTGCCACCAGCAGAGATTGGCTCGAGGCTAGCACAGATACGCAGTATTTT
>-|TRBV30|-|TRBJ2-7
CAWSGGQNYEQYF
TGTGCCTGGAGTGGAGGTCAGAACTACGAGCAGTACTTC
>-|TRBV30|-|TRBJ1-1
CAWSSRMNTEAFF
TGTGCCTGGAGTTCACGGATGAACACTGAAGCTTTCTTT
>TRBD1|TRBV29-1|-|TRBJ2-7
CSVRDRHSYEQYF
TGCAGCGTCCGGGACAGACACTCCTACGAGCAGTACTTC
>-|TRBV5-4|-|TRBJ1-3
CASSTPMGSSGNTIYF
TGTGCCAGCAGCACCCCCATGGGGAGCTCTGGAAACACCATATATTTT
>-|TRBV29-1|-|TRBJ2-3
CSVERGGGPTDTQYF
TGCAGCGTTGAACGCGGAGGGGGACCCACAGATACGCAGTATTTT
>-|TRBV6-1|-|TRBJ2-7
CASSEAEEQYF
TGTGCCAGCAGTGAAGCTGAGGAGCAGTACTTC
>-|TRBV20-1|-|TRBJ2-5
CSARDALTQYF
TGCAGTGCTAGGGACGCCCTGACCCAGTACTTC
>TRBD1|TRBV6-1|-|TRBJ2-5
CANHRGPETQYF
TGTGCCAATCACAGGGGCCCAGAGACCCAGTACTTC
>-|TRBV5-4|-|TRBJ2-1
CASSLVGDNEQFF
TGTGCCAGCAGCTTAGTAGGGGACAATGAGCAGTTCTTC
>-|TRBV5-1|few|TRBJ2-5
CASSLPEETQYF
TGCGCCAGCAGCTTGCCAGAGGAGACCCAGTACTTC
>-|TRBV25-1|-|TRBJ1-4
CASSENRWLFF
TGTGCCAGCAGTGAGAACCGGTGGCTGTTTTTT
>-|TRBV5-1|-|TRBJ1-2
CASSVGTPSYGYTF
TGCGCCAGCAGTGTGGGAACTCCGAGCTATGGCTACACCTTC
>-|TRBV4-1|-|TRBJ2-5
CASSQRRVGLETQYF
TGCGCCAGCAGCCAAAGAAGGGTCGGCCTGGAGACCCAGTACTTC
>-|TRBV30|-|TRBJ1-4
CAWSETGTLNEKLFF
TGTGCCTGGAGCGAAACCGGGACTCTTAATGAAAAACTGTTTTTT
>TRBD2|TRBV9|-|TRBJ2-5
CASSVGASGLQETQYF
TGTGCCAGCAGCGTAGGCGCTAGCGGCCTGCAAGAGACCCAGTACTTC
>-|TRBV30|-|TRBJ1-2
CAWSVPPLTLHYGYTF
TGTGCCTGGAGTGTACCACCACTGACACTCCACTATGGCTACACCTTC
>TRBD1|TRBV19|few|TRBJ2-2
CASSIRRRTGVAGELFF
TGTGCCAGTAGTATACGCCGCCGAACAGGGGTAGCCGGGGAGCTGTTTTTT
>TRBD1|TRBV2|few|TRBJ2-1
CASRPGQGFDEQFF
TGTGCCAGCAGGCCGGGACAGGGTTTCGATGAGCAGTTCTTC
>-|TRBV6-5|-|TRBJ1-1
CASSGRPLNTEAFF
TGTGCCAGCAGTGGACGGCCCTTGAACACTGAAGCTTTCTTT
>-|TRBV29-1|-|TRBJ1-1
CSVAPQASAFF
TGCAGCGTGGCCCCCCAGGCATCAGCTTTCTTT
>-|TRBV29-1|-|TRBJ2-7
CSVTGVGNSYEQYF
TGCAGCGTTACTGGAGTTGGCAATTCCTACGAGCAGTACTTC
>-|TRBV19|-|TRBJ2-2
CASRTATANTGELFF
TGTGCCAGTAGGACGGCTACAGCGAACACCGGGGAGCTGTTTTTT
>TRBD1|TRBV10-2|-|TRBJ2-7
CASSGDSTYEQYF
TGCGCCAGCAGTGGGGACAGCACCTACGAGCAGTACTTC
>-|TRBV29-1|-|TRBJ1-4
CSVGTDEKLFF
TGCAGCGTGGGGACGGATGAAAAACTGTTTTTT
>-|TRBV6-5|-|TRBJ2-5
CASRLAREQETQYF
TGTGCCAGCAGGCTCGCCCGGGAACAAGAGACCCAGTACTTC
>-|TRBV27|few|TRBJ2-3
CASSLWQGGDTQYF
TGTGCCAGCAGTTTATGGCAGGGTGGAGATACGCAGTATTTT
>-|TRBV29-1|-|TRBJ1-1
CSVDTYSDAFF
TGCAGCGTGGACACTTACTCGGACGCTTTCTTT
>TRBD1|TRBV30|-|TRBJ2-7
CAWDRDRGYEQYF
TGTGCCTGGGACCGGGACAGGGGCTACGAGCAGTACTTC
>-|TRBV30|few|TRBJ2-5
CASTLTRETQYF
TGTGCCTCCACCCTTACAAGAGAGACCCAGTACTTC
>-|TRBV7-2|-|TRBJ1-5
CASSPIGWGKPQHF
TGTGCCAGCAGTCCGATTGGTTGGGGGAAGCCCCAGCATTTT
>-|TRBV29-1|once|TRBJ2-1
CSVDFMSSYNEQFF
TGCAGCGTTGATTTTATGAGCTCCTACAATGAGCAGTTCTTC
>-|TRBV30|few|TRBJ1-6
CAWVSSGVHSPLHF
TGTGCCTGGGTCTCCTCAGGGGTGCATTCACCCCTCCACTTT